The clone carrying this T cell receptor beta chain appeared a few times. The record originates from a study of sequential checkpoint blockade in melanoma. The treatment here: randomized to nivolumab then ipilimumab (arm A) or the reverse (arm B). The assay was immunoSEQ multiplex PCR, and TCRdb's table has in-frame clones only and misses some. This sample has around 8,300 clones; roughly 70% occur once, and the top ten carry approximately 50%. The CDR3 length is 14 residues. CDR1 and CDR2 from the germline V gene are SGDLS and YYNGEE. The V gene end was trimmed by 4 bases and the J gene end by 6 bases; junction bases not matched to a gene: 7.

The sequence came from a human patient with melanoma. Some clones in this sample may be carry-over from other donors' samples. The genes are TRBV9 and TRBJ2-7; 10 positions match TRBD1. Source: CD8+ T cells sorted from blood (inferred from file names), taken from a patient given nivolumab and ipilimumab in sequence. Here the CDR3 reads CASSPRTGGAEQYF. CDR3 nucleotide sequence: TGTGCCAGCAGCCCTCGGACAGGGGGAGCCGAGCAGTACTTC.